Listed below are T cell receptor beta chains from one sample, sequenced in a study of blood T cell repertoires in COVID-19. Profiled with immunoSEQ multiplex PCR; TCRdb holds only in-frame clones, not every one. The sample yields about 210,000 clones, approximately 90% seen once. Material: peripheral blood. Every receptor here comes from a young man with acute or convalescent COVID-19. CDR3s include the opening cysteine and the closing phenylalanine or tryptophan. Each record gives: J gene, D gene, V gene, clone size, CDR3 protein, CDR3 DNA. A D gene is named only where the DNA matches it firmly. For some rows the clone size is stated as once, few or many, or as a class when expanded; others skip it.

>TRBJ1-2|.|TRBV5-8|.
CASSPRTNYGYTF
TGTGCCAGCAGCCCCCGGACAAACTATGGCTACACCTTC
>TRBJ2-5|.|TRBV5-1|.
CASSLGTGMRETQYF
TGCGCCAGCAGCTTGGGTACAGGGATGCGGGAGACCCAGTACTTC
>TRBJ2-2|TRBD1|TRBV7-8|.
CASSRGTANTGELFF
TGTGCCAGCAGCAGAGGGACAGCGAACACCGGGGAGCTGTTTTTT
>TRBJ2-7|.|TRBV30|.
CARRVAGAHEQYF
TGTGCCAGGCGGGTGGCAGGGGCTCACGAGCAGTACTTC
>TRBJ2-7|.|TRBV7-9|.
CASKSLRHRSYEQYF
TGTGCCAGCAAAAGTTTGAGACACCGCTCCTACGAGCAGTACTTC
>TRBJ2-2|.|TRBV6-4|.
CASSVEGGSNTGELFF
TGTGCCAGCAGTGTTGAGGGAGGATCTAACACCGGGGAGCTGTTTTTT
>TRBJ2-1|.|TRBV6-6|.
CASGDGAGVFNEQFF
TGTGCCAGCGGTGATGGGGCAGGGGTGTTCAATGAGCAGTTCTTC
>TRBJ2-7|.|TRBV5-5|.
CASSLDQGGEQYF
TGTGCCAGCAGCCTAGACCAGGGGGGCGAGCAGTACTTC
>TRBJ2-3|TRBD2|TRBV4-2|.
CASSQDRTSGGTDTQYF
TGTGCCAGCAGCCAAGATAGGACTAGCGGGGGCACAGATACGCAGTATTTT
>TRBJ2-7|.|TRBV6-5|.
CASSPRGYEQYF
TGTGCCAGCAGCCCAAGAGGATACGAGCAGTACTTC
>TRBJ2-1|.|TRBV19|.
CASSQGRRPASSYNEQFF
TGTGCCAGTAGCCAGGGTCGAAGACCAGCAAGCTCCTACAATGAGCAGTTCTTC
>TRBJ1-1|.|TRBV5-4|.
CASSLPGDTEAFF
TGTGCCAGCAGCTTGCCGGGGGACACTGAAGCTTTCTTT
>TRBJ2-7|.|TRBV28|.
CACGLVYEQYF
TGTGCCTGTGGCCTTGTTTACGAGCAGTACTTC
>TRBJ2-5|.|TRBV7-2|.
CASSLGSTGPQETQYF
TGTGCCAGCAGCTTAGGTTCCACAGGCCCACAAGAGACCCAGTACTTC
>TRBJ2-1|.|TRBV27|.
CASSLSFGEAYNEQFF
TGTGCCAGCAGTTTATCGTTTGGGGAGGCCTACAATGAGCAGTTCTTC
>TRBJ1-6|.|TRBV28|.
CASSLILAQSNSPLHF
TGTGCCAGCAGTTTAATTCTGGCTCAGTCCAATTCACCCCTCCACTTT
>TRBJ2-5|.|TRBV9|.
CASSVTPGRGETQYF
TGTGCCAGCAGCGTAACCCCGGGCAGGGGAGAGACCCAGTACTTC
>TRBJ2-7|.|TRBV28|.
CASSLSRKIPYEQYF
TGTGCCAGCAGTTTATCCAGAAAAATACCCTACGAGCAGTACTTC
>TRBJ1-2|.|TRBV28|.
CASREGVRGYTF
TGTGCCAGCAGGGAGGGTGTGAGAGGCTACACCTTC
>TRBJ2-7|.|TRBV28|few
CASSLAYPRVEQYF
TGTGCCAGCAGTTTAGCCTACCCCAGGGTCGAGCAGTACTTC
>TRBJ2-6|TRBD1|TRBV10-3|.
CAVRTGSTSGANVLTF
TGTGCCGTCCGGACAGGTAGTACCTCTGGGGCCAACGTCCTGACTTTC
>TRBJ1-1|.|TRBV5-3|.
CARGCLGPEAFF
TGTGCCAGAGGCTGCCTAGGTCCTGAAGCTTTCTTT
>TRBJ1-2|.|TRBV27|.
CASSLLSRQSTGYTF
TGTGCCAGCAGTTTATTAAGTAGACAGTCTACGGGCTACACCTTC
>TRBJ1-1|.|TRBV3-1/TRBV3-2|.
CASSQEVRAGSFF
TGTGCCAGCAGCCAAGAAGTTCGGGCAGGGTCTTTCTTT
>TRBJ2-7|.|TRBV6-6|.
CASKLGDMYEQYF
TGTGCCAGCAAGTTGGGGGACATGTACGAGCAGTACTTC
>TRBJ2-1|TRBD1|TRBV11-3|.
CASSLDGNRGRDEQFF
TGTGCCAGCAGCTTAGACGGCAACAGGGGACGCGATGAGCAGTTCTTC
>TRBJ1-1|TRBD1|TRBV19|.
CASSINPPDRSANTEAFF
TGTGCCAGTAGTATCAATCCCCCGGACAGGTCGGCGAACACTGAAGCTTTCTTT
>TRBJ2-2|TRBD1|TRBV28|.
CASSSGQGITGELFF
TGTGCCAGCAGTAGCGGACAGGGTATCACCGGGGAGCTGTTTTTT
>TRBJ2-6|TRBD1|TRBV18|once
CASSPPTGGSSGANVLTF
TGTGCCAGCTCACCGCCAACAGGGGGTTCCTCTGGGGCCAACGTCCTGACTTTC
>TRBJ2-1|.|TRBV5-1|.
CASSLTTNEQFF
TGCGCCAGCAGCTTAACTACCAATGAGCAGTTCTTC
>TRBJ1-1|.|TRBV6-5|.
CASSYPGRGNTEAFF
TGTGCCAGCAGTTACCCCGGACGGGGAAACACTGAAGCTTTCTTT
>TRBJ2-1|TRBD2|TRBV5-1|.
CASSLAAAGGYNEQFF
TGCGCCAGCAGCTTGGCCGCAGCGGGGGGGTACAATGAGCAGTTCTTC
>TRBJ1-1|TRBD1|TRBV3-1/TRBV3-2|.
CASSRTGATEAFF
TGTGCCAGCAGCCGGACAGGGGCCACTGAAGCTTTCTTT
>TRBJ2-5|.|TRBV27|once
CASSPDSQETQYF
TGTGCCAGCAGCCCCGACTCTCAAGAGACCCAGTACTTC
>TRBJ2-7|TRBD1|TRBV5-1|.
CASSPGQGNNEQYF
TGCGCCAGCAGCCCGGGACAGGGGAACAACGAGCAGTACTTC
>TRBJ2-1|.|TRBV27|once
CASSISGSSYNEQFF
TGTGCCAGCAGTATAAGCGGTAGCTCCTACAATGAGCAGTTCTTC
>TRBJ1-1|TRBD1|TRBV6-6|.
CASSYGQGVNTEAFF
TGTGCCAGCAGTTACGGACAGGGGGTGAACACTGAAGCTTTCTTT
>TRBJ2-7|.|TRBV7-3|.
CASSLAGQLSYEQYF
TGTGCCAGCAGCTTAGCAGGACAGCTCTCCTACGAGCAGTACTTC
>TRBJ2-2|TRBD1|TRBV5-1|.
CASSPGQGINTGELFF
TGCGCCAGCAGCCCAGGACAGGGAATAAACACCGGGGAGCTGTTTTTT
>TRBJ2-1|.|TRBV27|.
CASSVLRGYNEQFF
TGTGCCAGCAGTGTACTTCGGGGGTACAATGAGCAGTTCTTC
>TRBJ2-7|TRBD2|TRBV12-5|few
CASGLEASGRLDEQYF
TGTGCTAGTGGTTTGGAGGCTAGCGGGAGGTTGGACGAGCAGTACTTC
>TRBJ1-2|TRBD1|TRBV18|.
CASSPGQGNYGYTF
TGTGCCAGCTCCCCCGGACAGGGTAACTATGGCTACACCTTC
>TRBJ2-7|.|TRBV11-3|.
CASSSDSQDYEQYF
TGTGCCAGCAGCTCGGACAGCCAAGACTACGAGCAGTACTTC
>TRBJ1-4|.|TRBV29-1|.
CSVRGGLLNEKLFF
TGCAGCGTGAGGGGGGGACTGCTTAATGAAAAACTGTTTTTT
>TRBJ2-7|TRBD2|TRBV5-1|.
CASRPFTSGINEQYF
TGCGCCAGCAGGCCCTTTACTAGCGGGATTAACGAGCAGTACTTC
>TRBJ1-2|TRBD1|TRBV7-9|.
CASISGGWGNYGYTF
TGTGCCAGCATCTCAGGGGGCTGGGGTAACTATGGCTACACCTTC
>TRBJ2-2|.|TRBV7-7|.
CASSLVPSNTGELFF
TGTGCTAGCAGCTTAGTCCCGTCGAACACCGGGGAGCTGTTTTTT
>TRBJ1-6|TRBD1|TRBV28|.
CASSLVAGQGMDSPLHF
TGTGCCAGCAGTTTGGTTGCGGGACAGGGGATGGATTCACCCCTCCACTTT
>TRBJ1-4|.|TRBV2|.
CASRGNPGSRRGVEKLFF
TGTGCCAGCAGAGGAAACCCTGGGAGTCGCAGGGGAGTTGAAAAACTGTTTTTT